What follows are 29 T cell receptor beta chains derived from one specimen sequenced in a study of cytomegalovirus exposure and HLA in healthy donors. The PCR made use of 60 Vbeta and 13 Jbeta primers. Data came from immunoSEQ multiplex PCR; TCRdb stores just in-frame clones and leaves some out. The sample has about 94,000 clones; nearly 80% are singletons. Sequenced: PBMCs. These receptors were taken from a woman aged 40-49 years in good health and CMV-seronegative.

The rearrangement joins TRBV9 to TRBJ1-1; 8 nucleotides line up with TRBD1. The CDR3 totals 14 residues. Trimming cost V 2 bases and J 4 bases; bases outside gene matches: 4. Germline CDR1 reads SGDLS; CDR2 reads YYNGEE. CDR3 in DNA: TGTGCCAGCAGCGTGGACAGGGAGGGCACTGAAGCTTTCTTT. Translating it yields CASSVDREGTEAFF.

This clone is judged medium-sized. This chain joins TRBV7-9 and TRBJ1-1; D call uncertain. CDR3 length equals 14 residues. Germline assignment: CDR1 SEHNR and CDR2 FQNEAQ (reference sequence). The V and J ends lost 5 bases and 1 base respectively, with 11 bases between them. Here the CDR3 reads CASSEEGRNTEAFF. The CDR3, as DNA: TGTGCCAGCAGCGAAGAAGGGAGGAACACTGAAGCTTTCTTT. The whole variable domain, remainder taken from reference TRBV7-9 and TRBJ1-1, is DTGVSQNPRHKITKRGQNVTFRCDPISEHNRLYWYRQTLGQGPEFLTYFQNEAQLEKSRLLSDRFSAERPKGSFSTLEIQRTEQGDSAMYLCASSEEGRNTEAFFGQGTRLTVV.

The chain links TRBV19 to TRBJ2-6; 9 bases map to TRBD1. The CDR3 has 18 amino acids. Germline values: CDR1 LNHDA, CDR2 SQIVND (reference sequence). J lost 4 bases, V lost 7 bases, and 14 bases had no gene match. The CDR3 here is CASTPGGQGITGANVLTF. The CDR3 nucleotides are TGTGCCAGTACCCCAGGGGGACAGGGTATTACCGGGGCCAACGTCCTGACTTTC.

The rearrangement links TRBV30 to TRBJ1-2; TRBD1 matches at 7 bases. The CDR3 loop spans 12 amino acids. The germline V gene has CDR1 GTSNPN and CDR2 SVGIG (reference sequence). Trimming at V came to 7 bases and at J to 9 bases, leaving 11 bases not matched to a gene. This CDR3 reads CAYGQDPPSYTF. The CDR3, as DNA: TGTGCCTACGGACAGGACCCTCCAAGCTACACCTTC.

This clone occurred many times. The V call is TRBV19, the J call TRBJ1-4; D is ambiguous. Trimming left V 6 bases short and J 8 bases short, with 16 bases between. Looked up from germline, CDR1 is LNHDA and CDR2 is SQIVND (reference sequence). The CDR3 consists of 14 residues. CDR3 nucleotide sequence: TGTGCCAGTAGGACCTTAGCGCTAACCGAAAAACTGTTTTTT. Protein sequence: CASRTLALTEKLFF.

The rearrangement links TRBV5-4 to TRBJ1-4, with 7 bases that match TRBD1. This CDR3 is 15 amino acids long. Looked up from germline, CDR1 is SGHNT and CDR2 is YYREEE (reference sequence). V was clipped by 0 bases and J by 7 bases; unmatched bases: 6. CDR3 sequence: CASSLGRQGAEKLFF. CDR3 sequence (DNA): TGTGCCAGCAGCTTGGGAAGACAGGGCGCTGAAAAACTGTTTTTT.

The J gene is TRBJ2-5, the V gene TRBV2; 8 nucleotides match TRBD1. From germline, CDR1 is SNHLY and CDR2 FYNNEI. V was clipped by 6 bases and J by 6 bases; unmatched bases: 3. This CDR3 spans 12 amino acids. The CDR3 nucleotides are TGTGCCAGCAGAGACAGGGGACAGACCCAGTACTTC. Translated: CASRDRGQTQYF.

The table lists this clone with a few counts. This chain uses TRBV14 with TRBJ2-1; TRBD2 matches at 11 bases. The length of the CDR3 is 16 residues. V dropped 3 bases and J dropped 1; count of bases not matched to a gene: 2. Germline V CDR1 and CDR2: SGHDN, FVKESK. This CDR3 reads CASSQLAGGSYNEQFF. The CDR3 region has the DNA TGTGCCAGCAGCCAGCTAGCGGGGGGATCCTACAATGAGCAGTTCTTC.

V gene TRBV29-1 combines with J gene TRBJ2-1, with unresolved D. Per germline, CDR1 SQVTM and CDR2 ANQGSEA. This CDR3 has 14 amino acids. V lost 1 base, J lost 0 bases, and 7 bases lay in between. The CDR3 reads CSVEAGSSYNEQFF. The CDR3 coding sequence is TGCAGCGTTGAAGCGGGTAGCTCCTACAATGAGCAGTTCTTC.

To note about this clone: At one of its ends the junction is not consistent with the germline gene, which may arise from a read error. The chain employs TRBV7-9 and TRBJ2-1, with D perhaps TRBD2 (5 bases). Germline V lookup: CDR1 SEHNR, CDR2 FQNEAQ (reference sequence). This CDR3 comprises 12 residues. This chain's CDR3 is CSSSWLASEQFF. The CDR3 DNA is TGTTCCAGCAGCTGGCTAGCAAGTGAGCAGTTCTTC.

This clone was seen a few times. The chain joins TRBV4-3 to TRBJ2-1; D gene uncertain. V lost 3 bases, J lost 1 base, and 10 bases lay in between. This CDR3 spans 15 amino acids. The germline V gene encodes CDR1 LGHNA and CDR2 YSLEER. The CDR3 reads CASSHGDWSYNEQFF. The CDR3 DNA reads TGCGCCAGCAGCCATGGTGACTGGTCCTACAATGAGCAGTTCTTC.

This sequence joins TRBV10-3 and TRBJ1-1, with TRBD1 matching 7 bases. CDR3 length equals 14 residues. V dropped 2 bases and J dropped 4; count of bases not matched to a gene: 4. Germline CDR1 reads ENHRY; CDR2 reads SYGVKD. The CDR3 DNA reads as TGTGCCATCAGTGAGACATCAGGGGGCACTGAAGCTTTCTTT. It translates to CAISETSGGTEAFF.

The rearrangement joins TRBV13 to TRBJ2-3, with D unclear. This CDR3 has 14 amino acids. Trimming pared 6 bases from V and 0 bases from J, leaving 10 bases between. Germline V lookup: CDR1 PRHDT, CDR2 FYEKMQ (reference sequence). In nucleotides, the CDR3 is TGTGCCAGCAGTCCCGAGGTTAGCACAGATACGCAGTATTTT. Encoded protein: CASSPEVSTDTQYF.

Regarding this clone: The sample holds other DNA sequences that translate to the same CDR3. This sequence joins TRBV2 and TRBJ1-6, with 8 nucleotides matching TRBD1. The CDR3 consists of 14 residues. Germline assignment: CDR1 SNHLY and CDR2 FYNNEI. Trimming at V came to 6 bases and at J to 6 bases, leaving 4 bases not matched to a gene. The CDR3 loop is CASRDRVSNSPLHF. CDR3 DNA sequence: TGTGCCAGCAGGGACAGGGTTAGTAATTCACCCCTCCACTTT.

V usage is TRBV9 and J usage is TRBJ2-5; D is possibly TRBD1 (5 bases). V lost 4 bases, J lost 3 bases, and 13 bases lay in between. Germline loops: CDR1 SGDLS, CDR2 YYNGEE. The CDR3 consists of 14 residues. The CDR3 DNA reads TGTGCCAGCAGCACCGGACACTATGAAGAGACCCAGTACTTC. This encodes CASSTGHYEETQYF.

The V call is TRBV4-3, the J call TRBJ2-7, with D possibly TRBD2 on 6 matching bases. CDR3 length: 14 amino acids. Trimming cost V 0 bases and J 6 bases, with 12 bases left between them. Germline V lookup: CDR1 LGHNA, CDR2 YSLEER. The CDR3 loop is CASSQESGVGEQYF. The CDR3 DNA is TGCGCCAGCAGCCAAGAATCGGGAGTCGGCGAGCAGTACTTC.

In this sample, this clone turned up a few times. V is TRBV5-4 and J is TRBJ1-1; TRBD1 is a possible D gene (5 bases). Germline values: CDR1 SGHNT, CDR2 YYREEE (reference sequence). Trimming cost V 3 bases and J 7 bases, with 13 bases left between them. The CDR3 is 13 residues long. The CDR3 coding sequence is TGTGCCAGCAGCTCTCAGGGAAAGGATGAAGCTTTCTTT. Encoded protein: CASSSQGKDEAFF. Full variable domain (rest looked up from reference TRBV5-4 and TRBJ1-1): ETGVTQSPTHLIKTRGQQVTLRCSSQSGHNTVSWYQQALGQGPQFIFQYYREEENGRGNFPPRFSGLQFPNYSSELNVNALELDDSALYLCASSSQGKDEAFFGQGTRLTVV.

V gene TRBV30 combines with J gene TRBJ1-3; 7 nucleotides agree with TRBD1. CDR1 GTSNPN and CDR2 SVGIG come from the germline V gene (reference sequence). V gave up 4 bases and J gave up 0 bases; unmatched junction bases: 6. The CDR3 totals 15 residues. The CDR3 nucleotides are TGTGCCTGGATGGGACAGCTAAGCTCTGGAAACACCATATATTTT. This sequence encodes CAWMGQLSSGNTIYF.

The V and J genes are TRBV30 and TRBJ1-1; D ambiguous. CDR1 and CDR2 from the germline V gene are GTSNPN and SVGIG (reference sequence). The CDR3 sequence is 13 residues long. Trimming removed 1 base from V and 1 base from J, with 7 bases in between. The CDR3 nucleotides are TGTGCCTGGAGTGGCGGCGCGAACACTGAAGCTTTCTTT. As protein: CAWSGGANTEAFF.

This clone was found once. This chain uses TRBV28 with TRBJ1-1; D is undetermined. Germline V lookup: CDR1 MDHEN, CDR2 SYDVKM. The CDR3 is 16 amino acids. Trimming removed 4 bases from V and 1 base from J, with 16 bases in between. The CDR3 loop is CASSSTSANPNTEAFF. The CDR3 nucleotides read TGTGCCAGCAGTTCTACAAGCGCTAACCCGAACACTGAAGCTTTCTTT. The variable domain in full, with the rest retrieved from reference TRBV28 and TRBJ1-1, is DVKVTQSSRYLVKRTGEKVFLECVQDMDHENMFWYRQDPGLGLRLIYFSYDVKMKEKGDIPEGYSVSREKKERFSLILESASTNQTSMYLCASSSTSANPNTEAFFGQGTRLTVV.

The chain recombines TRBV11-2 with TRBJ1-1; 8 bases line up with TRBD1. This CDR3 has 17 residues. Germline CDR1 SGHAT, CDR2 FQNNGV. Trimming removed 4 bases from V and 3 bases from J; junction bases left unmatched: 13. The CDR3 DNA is TGTGCCAGCAGCTCTAGGACAGGGAAATTATTCGACACTGAAGCTTTCTTT. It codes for CASSSRTGKLFDTEAFF.

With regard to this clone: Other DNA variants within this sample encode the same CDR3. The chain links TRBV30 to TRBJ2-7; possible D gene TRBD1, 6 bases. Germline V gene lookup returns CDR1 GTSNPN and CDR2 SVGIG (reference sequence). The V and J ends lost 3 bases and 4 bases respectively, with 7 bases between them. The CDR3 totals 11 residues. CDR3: CAWSRGYEQYF. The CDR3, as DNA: TGTGCCTGGAGCAGGGGTTACGAGCAGTACTTC. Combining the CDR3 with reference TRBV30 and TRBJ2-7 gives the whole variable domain SQTIHQWPATLVQPVGSPLSLECTVEGTSNPNLYWYRQAAGRGLQLLFYSVGIGQISSEVPQNLSASRPQDRQFILSSKKLLLSDSGFYLCAWSRGYEQYFGPGTRLTVT.

CDR3 sequence reads: CASLPLAGGHEQFF. As DNA, the CDR3 is TGTGCCAGCTTACCTCTAGCGGGGGGGCATGAGCAGTTCTTC. The V gene is TRBV27, the J gene TRBJ2-1, with TRBD2 identical over 12 bases. The CDR3 is 14 amino acids. Germline values: CDR1 MNHEY, CDR2 SMNVEV (reference sequence). J gave up 8 bases and V 8 bases, and 7 bases lay outside the gene matches.

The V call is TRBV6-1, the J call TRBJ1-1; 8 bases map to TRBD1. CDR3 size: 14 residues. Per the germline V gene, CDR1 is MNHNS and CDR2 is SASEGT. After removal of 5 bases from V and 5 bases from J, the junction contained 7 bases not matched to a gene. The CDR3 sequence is CASSPTGEVTEAFF. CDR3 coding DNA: TGTGCCAGCAGTCCGACAGGGGAGGTGACTGAAGCTTTCTTT.

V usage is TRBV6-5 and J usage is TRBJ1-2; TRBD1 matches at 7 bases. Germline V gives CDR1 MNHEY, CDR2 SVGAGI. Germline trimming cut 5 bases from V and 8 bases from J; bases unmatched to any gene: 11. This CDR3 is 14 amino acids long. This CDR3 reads CASSLDRVIYGYTF. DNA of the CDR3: TGTGCCAGCAGTCTTGACAGGGTAATCTACGGCTACACCTTC.

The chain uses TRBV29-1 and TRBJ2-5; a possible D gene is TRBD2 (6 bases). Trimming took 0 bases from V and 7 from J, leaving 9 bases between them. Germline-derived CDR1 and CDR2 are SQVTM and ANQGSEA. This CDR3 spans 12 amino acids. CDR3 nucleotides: TGCAGCGTTGAAGAGGGAGGCGCGACCCAGTACTTC. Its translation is CSVEEGGATQYF.

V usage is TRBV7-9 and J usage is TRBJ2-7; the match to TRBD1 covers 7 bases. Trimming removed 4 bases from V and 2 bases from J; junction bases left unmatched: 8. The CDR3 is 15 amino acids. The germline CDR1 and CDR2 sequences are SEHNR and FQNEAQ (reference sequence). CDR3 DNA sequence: TGTGCCAGCAGCTCATTTCGGGACAGCCCCTACGAGCAGTACTTC. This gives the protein CASSSFRDSPYEQYF.

The CDR3 bases are TGCGCCAGCAGCTTGAAGCCCGGGGAGCTGTTTTTT. This sequence encodes CASSLKPGELFF. The J gene is TRBJ2-2, the V gene TRBV5-1; D is uncertain. Per germline, CDR1 SGHRS and CDR2 YFSETQ. V dropped 1 base and J dropped 6 bases, with 4 bases sitting between them. The CDR3 is made up of 12 amino acids.

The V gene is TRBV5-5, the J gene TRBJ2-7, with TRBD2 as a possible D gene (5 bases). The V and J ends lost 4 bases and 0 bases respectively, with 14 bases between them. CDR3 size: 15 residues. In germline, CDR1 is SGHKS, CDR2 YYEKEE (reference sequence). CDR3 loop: CASSRSEGGSYEQYF. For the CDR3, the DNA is TGTGCCAGCAGCCGGAGTGAGGGTGGCTCCTACGAGCAGTACTTC.